Listed below are T cell receptor beta chains from one sample, sequenced in a study of blood T cell repertoires in COVID-19. Assay: immunoSEQ multiplex PCR; the TCRdb copy retains only in-frame clones and omits some. Among roughly 100,000 clones listed, roughly 82% were seen once. What was sequenced was peripheral blood. All receptors derive from a human donor in a cohort sampled during active COVID-19. The CDR3 runs from the conserved cysteine through the conserved F or W. The D gene is left open where the match is weak. A clone size is listed for some rows: how often the clone was seen (once, few, many), or a class if it is expanded.

j_call d_call v_call clone_size cdr3_nt cdr3_aa
TRBJ1-1 - TRBV5-4 - TGTGCCAGCAGCCTCGGGACACCGGGCGGGACTGAAGCTTTCTTT CASSLGTPGGTEAFF
TRBJ2-1 TRBD1 TRBV12-3/TRBV12-4 - TGTGCCAGCGGACAGGGCAATGAGCAGTTCTTC CASGQGNEQFF
TRBJ2-1 TRBD2 TRBV24-1 - TGTGCCACCAGTGATTTCAGGAGCGGGGGGGGCAATGAGCAGTTCTTC CATSDFRSGGGNEQFF
TRBJ2-5 TRBD1 TRBV7-2 - TGTGCCAGCAGCTTAGTGTCGGACAGGCAAGAGACCCAGTACTTC CASSLVSDRQETQYF
TRBJ2-7 - TRBV7-2 once TGTGCCAGCAGCTTAGCGCGCGTCCAGGGAGGCGCCCCCTACGAGCAGTACTTC CASSLARVQGGAPYEQYF
TRBJ2-2 - TRBV2 - TGTGCCAGCAGTGCACGGGGAGTCGGCGGGGAGCTGTTTTTT CASSARGVGGELFF
TRBJ1-2 - TRBV6-2/TRBV6-3 - TGTGCCAGCAGCCTTCAGGGGTATAGGTATGGCTACACCTTC CASSLQGYRYGYTF
TRBJ2-7 TRBD2 TRBV7-2 - TGTGCCAGCAGCTCCTTTGGGGGGGTCTCCTACGAGCAGTACTTC CASSSFGGVSYEQYF
TRBJ2-1 - TRBV3-1/TRBV3-2 few TGTGCCAGCAGCCGCTCCACAGGGATCGTGCAGTTCTTC CASSRSTGIVQFF
TRBJ1-1 - TRBV7-9 - TGTGCCAGCAGCCCCGTCTTAGAGAACACTGAAGCTTTCTTT CASSPVLENTEAFF
TRBJ1-2 - TRBV7-2 - TGTGCCAGCAGCAACCAGGCGGGGGTCACCTACTATGGCTACACCTTC CASSNQAGVTYYGYTF
TRBJ1-1 TRBD1 TRBV5-1 - TGCGCCAGCAGCTTGGTTCCGGGACAGGGCGTTGGCACTGAAGCTTTCTTT CASSLVPGQGVGTEAFF
TRBJ1-6 TRBD1 TRBV23-1 - TGCGCCAGCAGCCGTCTGGGTCCCGGGACAGGGTCGGGACCCCTCCACTTT CASSRLGPGTGSGPLHF
TRBJ1-2 - TRBV5-1 - TGCGCCAGCAGCTTGGCCGGGTGGAAGACCGACTATGGCTACACCTTC CASSLAGWKTDYGYTF
TRBJ1-2 - TRBV2 - TGTGCCAGCAGTGTCAGGGAATCAGCTAACTATGGCTACACCTTC CASSVRESANYGYTF
TRBJ1-1 - TRBV6-5 - TGTGCCAGCAGTTACAGGCAATTCGGGGGGAACACTGAAGCTTTCTTT CASSYRQFGGNTEAFF
TRBJ1-2 - TRBV13 - TGTGCCAGCACCCATTGGGGGGGGGCTTGGGGCTACACCTTC CASTHWGGAWGYTF
TRBJ1-1 - TRBV19 - TGTGCCAGTAGCGCTCAGGGTGGGAACACTGAAGCTTTCTTT CASSAQGGNTEAFF
TRBJ2-1 - TRBV7-2 - TGTGCCAGCAGCTCACCCGTGGAGCCCTACAATGAGCAGTTCTTC CASSSPVEPYNEQFF
TRBJ1-6 - TRBV9 few TGTGCCAGCAGCATTCTGGCGGATAATTCACCCCTCCACTTT CASSILADNSPLHF
TRBJ1-1 - TRBV5-4 - TGTGCCAGCCGAATTGACAGCATGAACACTGAAGCTTTCTTT CASRIDSMNTEAFF
TRBJ1-1 - TRBV6-4 - TGTGCCAGCAAGGATTACGGGGGTGGCACTGAAGCTTTCTTT CASKDYGGGTEAFF
TRBJ1-2 TRBD1 TRBV5-1 - TGCGCCAGCAGCTCAGGGACAGGGAAAAGTGGTGGCTACACCTTC CASSSGTGKSGGYTF
TRBJ1-3 - TRBV30 - TGTGCCTGGGCCCCGGGACACGCTGGAAACACCATATATTTT CAWAPGHAGNTIYF
TRBJ1-1 - TRBV21-1 - TGTGCCAGCAGCGACAAAAACACTGAAGCTTTCTTT CASSDKNTEAFF
TRBJ2-2 - TRBV18 - TGTGCCAGCTCACCACCCTCAGGGAGGGAGCTGTTTTTT CASSPPSGRELFF
TRBJ1-6 TRBD1 TRBV19 once TGTGCCAGTAGTACCGGACAGGGACGACCCCTCCACTTT CASSTGQGRPLHF
TRBJ1-6 - TRBV5-6 - TGTGCCAGCAGCCTACACGGGGGAGGGTCACCCCTCCACTTT CASSLHGGGSPLHF
TRBJ1-1 - TRBV2 - TGTGCCAGCAGGGGGACATTATCCATTGAAGCTTTCTTT CASRGTLSIEAFF
TRBJ2-3 TRBD2 TRBV2 - TGTGCCAGCAGCCTGGGGACTAGCGCTAACACAGATACGCAGTATTTT CASSLGTSANTDTQYF
TRBJ1-6 TRBD1 TRBV7-9 - TGTGCCAGCAGCCCCGCCAGGGGGAATTCACCCCTCCACTTT CASSPARGNSPLHF
TRBJ2-3 - TRBV11-2 - TGTGCCAGCAGCTTGGACCAGGCGGGGCCAGATACGCAGTATTTT CASSLDQAGPDTQYF
TRBJ2-2 TRBD2 TRBV9 - TGTGCCAGCAGCGCCACTAGCGGGGGATACTCGAACACCGGGGAGCTGTTTTTT CASSATSGGYSNTGELFF
TRBJ2-6 - TRBV30 - TGTGCCTGGAGCCGAGGGGCAGGGGGAGGCTCTGGGGCCAACGTCCTGACTTTC CAWSRGAGGGSGANVLTF
TRBJ2-1 TRBD1 TRBV5-1 - TGCGCCAGCAGGCAGGGGGCCCAAAATGAGCAGTTCTTC CASRQGAQNEQFF
TRBJ1-2 TRBD1 TRBV18 - TGTGCCAGCTCACCACCGGGATCTCTGGGACAGGGGGGAAGCGGCTACACCTTC CASSPPGSLGQGGSGYTF
TRBJ2-5 TRBD2 TRBV18 - TGTGCCAGCTCACCAGCCCGACCGGGGGGTACCCAGTACTTC CASSPARPGGTQYF
TRBJ2-7 - TRBV12-3/TRBV12-4 - TGTGCCAGCAGTCCCGGACAGAGCGAGCAGTACTTC CASSPGQSEQYF
TRBJ2-7 TRBD1 TRBV6-5 - TGTGCCAGCAGTTACTCAAAGACAGGGGGCAGATACGAGCAGTACTTC CASSYSKTGGRYEQYF
TRBJ1-1 TRBD1 TRBV30 - TGTGCCTGGACAAGGAGGGGACAGGGCCGCACTGAAGCTTTCTTT CAWTRRGQGRTEAFF
TRBJ2-7 TRBD1 TRBV4-2 - TGTGCCAGCAGCCAGCCTGGACAGGCAGCCGAGCAGTACTTC CASSQPGQAAEQYF
TRBJ1-3 TRBD1 TRBV19 - TGTGCCAGTAGTATCGACAGGGCCACTATCTCTGGAAACACCATATATTTT CASSIDRATISGNTIYF
TRBJ1-3 - TRBV27 - TGTGCCAGCAGCCTAGGGCCAGGGCCCTCTGGAAACACCATATATTTT CASSLGPGPSGNTIYF
TRBJ2-7 TRBD2 TRBV5-8 - TGTGCCAGCAGCTTGGTGGGCCTAGCGGAGGCCTACTCCTACGAGCAGTACTTC CASSLVGLAEAYSYEQYF
TRBJ1-2 - TRBV6-2/TRBV6-3 - TGTGCCAGCAGTTACGGGGCCGGCTATGAGGGCTACACCTTC CASSYGAGYEGYTF